A selection of T cell receptor beta chains follows, all from one sample in a study of Ad26.COV2.S vaccination and SARS-CoV-2 variants. The protocol was immunoSEQ multiplex PCR, while the TCRdb copy is restricted to in-frame clones and leaves out a portion. The sample yields 300,000 to 350,000 clones, roughly 88% seen once. Specimen: peripheral blood, collected in a trial of Ad26.COV2.S vaccine versus placebo. The receptors were sampled from a person between 18 and 65 years old who received the Ad26.COV2.S COVID-19 vaccine or a placebo. CDR3s include the opening cysteine and the closing phenylalanine or tryptophan. D genes are given only for firm matches.

j_call: TRBJ2-7; d_call: -; v_call: TRBV27; cdr3_aa: CASSLASGQIYEQYF
j_call: TRBJ1-5; d_call: -; v_call: TRBV9; cdr3_aa: CASSPSPDTYNQPQHF
j_call: TRBJ2-5; d_call: TRBD1; v_call: TRBV10-3; cdr3_aa: CAISERQGQETQYF
j_call: TRBJ2-7; d_call: -; v_call: TRBV18; cdr3_aa: CASSPPDRAVKYF
j_call: TRBJ2-1; d_call: -; v_call: TRBV20-1; cdr3_aa: CSASVSRRIKRHNEQFF
j_call: TRBJ2-1; d_call: -; v_call: TRBV7-9; cdr3_aa: CASSWSSYNEQFF
j_call: TRBJ1-6; d_call: -; v_call: TRBV9; cdr3_aa: CASSPDLGSPLHF
j_call: TRBJ1-2; d_call: -; v_call: TRBV7-8; cdr3_aa: CASSLATHSPNYAYGYTF
j_call: TRBJ1-2; d_call: TRBD1; v_call: TRBV10-3; cdr3_aa: CAISASDRGYGYTF
j_call: TRBJ2-1; d_call: TRBD2; v_call: TRBV5-1; cdr3_aa: CASSREPSGSSYNEQFF
j_call: TRBJ1-2; d_call: TRBD1; v_call: TRBV6-2/TRBV6-3; cdr3_aa: CASSYSSGGQDIYGYTF
j_call: TRBJ1-1; d_call: TRBD1; v_call: TRBV19; cdr3_aa: CASSSVARGTGSTEAFF
j_call: TRBJ1-2; d_call: -; v_call: TRBV4-3; cdr3_aa: CASSHQARGDYGYTF
j_call: TRBJ1-1; d_call: -; v_call: TRBV27; cdr3_aa: CASRRSSAGGNTEAFF
j_call: TRBJ2-7; d_call: -; v_call: TRBV6-1; cdr3_aa: CASSESPGLSYEQYF
j_call: TRBJ1-1; d_call: -; v_call: TRBV12-3/TRBV12-4; cdr3_aa: CASSLQGKGAFF
j_call: TRBJ1-3; d_call: -; v_call: TRBV28; cdr3_aa: CASTPRNRGNTIYF
j_call: TRBJ1-5; d_call: TRBD1; v_call: TRBV7-6; cdr3_aa: CASSLGAGGTNQPQHF
j_call: TRBJ2-2; d_call: -; v_call: TRBV29-1; cdr3_aa: CSVDFASETGELFF
j_call: TRBJ1-2; d_call: TRBD1; v_call: TRBV7-2; cdr3_aa: CASSLQGAGGYTF
j_call: TRBJ2-1; d_call: TRBD1; v_call: TRBV24-1; cdr3_aa: CATSEGNRGPKDNEQFF
j_call: TRBJ1-2; d_call: TRBD1; v_call: TRBV6-2/TRBV6-3; cdr3_aa: CASSPPTQMTGIGIAYGYTF
j_call: TRBJ1-2; d_call: -; v_call: TRBV3-1/TRBV3-2; cdr3_aa: CASSQGERTYGYTF
j_call: TRBJ2-2; d_call: TRBD2; v_call: TRBV28; cdr3_aa: CASSAGVGTGELFF
j_call: TRBJ2-1; d_call: -; v_call: TRBV7-2; cdr3_aa: CASSLDSGAYNEQFF
j_call: TRBJ1-1; d_call: -; v_call: TRBV15; cdr3_aa: CATSRTLNQNTEAFF
j_call: TRBJ1-1; d_call: -; v_call: TRBV6-5; cdr3_aa: CASISTLFTEAFF
j_call: TRBJ2-3; d_call: -; v_call: TRBV3-1/TRBV3-2; cdr3_aa: CASSRETWDTQYF
j_call: TRBJ1-1; d_call: TRBD1; v_call: TRBV19; cdr3_aa: CASSIDWTGKAFF
j_call: TRBJ2-3; d_call: -; v_call: TRBV19; cdr3_aa: CASSIAVTDTQYF
j_call: TRBJ1-1; d_call: -; v_call: TRBV7-9; cdr3_aa: CASSLAQGSTEAFF